This TCR beta chain appears in the sequencing data of a study of human T cells and chemical hapten exposure. Study background: Across the whole study, which lasted around 26 weeks, patients were given diphenylcyclopropenone on the scalp once a week.

This CDR3 region has 16 residues. Germline loops: CDR1 LGHNA, CDR2 YSLEER. The J segment lost 7 bases and the V segment lost 0 bases, leaving 6 bases of the junction unmatched. Using its own MiXCR run on the RACE reads, TCRdb lists one record per CDR3 protein. Here the sample spans roughly 50,000 distinct CDR3 sequences, roughly 11% being singletons. Time point given: patch test 1, 2 weeks after DPC sensitization. Treatment denoted: therapeutic diphenylcyclopropenone sensitization with weekly scalp DPC. Unfractionated whole blood was the source of the extracted total RNA. Findings of the study overall: As patch test score rose, PT1 expanded TCR counts tended to rise as well.

This clonotype has just a few counts. Its antigen is currently unknown. This clonotype originated in a woman between 40 and 50 years old with alopecia areata. Some clones in this sample may be carry-over from other donors' samples. The sample consisted of whole blood, taken in connection with sensitization to the hapten diphenylcyclopropenone (DPC). The V gene is TRBV4-3, the J gene TRBJ1-6, with 7 bases matching TRBD1. The CDR3 sequence is CASSQDSVTGNSPLHF. CDR3 bases: TGCGCCAGCAGCCAAGATTCAGTGACAGGGAATTCACCCCTCCACTTT.